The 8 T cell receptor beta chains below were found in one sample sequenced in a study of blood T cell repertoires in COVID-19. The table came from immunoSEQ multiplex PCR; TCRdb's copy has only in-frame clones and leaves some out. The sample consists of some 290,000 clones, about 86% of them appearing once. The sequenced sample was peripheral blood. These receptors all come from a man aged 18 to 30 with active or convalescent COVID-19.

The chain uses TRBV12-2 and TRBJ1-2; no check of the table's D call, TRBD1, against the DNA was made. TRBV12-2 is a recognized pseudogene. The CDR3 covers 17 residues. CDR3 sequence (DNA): TGTGCAAGTCGCTTAGACTGGTTGGTGGGACAGGGGTTAGGCTACACCTTC. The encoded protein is CASRLDWLVGQGLGYTF.

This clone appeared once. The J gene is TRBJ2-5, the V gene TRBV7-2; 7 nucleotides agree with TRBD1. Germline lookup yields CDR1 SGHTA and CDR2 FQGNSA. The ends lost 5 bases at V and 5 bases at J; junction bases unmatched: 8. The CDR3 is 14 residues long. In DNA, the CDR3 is TGTGCCAGCAGCCCTCAGGGGGACGGGGAGACCCAGTACTTC. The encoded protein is CASSPQGDGETQYF.

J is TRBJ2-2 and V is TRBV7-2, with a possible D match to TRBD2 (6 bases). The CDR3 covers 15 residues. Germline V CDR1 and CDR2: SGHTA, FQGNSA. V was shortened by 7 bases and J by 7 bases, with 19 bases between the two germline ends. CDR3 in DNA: TGTGCCAGCAATTCTCGGTCCGGGAGCATCGGGGAGCTGTTTTTT. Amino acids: CASNSRSGSIGELFF.

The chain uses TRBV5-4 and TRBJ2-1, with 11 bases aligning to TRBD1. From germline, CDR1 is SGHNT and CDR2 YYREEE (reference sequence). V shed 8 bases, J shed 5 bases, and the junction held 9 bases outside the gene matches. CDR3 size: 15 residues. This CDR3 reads CASKGQGARDNEQFF. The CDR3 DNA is TGTGCCAGTAAAGGACAGGGGGCTCGGGACAATGAGCAGTTCTTC.

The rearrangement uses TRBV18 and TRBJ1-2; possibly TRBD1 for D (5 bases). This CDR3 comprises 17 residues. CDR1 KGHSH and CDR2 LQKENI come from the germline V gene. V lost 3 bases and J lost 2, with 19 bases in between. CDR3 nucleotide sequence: TGTGCCAGCTCACCGCGGTCGGGAGGGGAAGGGAACTATGGCTACACCTTC. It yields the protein CASSPRSGGEGNYGYTF.

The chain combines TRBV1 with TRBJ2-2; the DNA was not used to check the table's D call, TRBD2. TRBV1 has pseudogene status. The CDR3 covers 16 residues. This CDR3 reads CTSSQDAGGGNGELFF. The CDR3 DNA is TGCACCAGCAGCCAAGACGCGGGAGGCGGAAACGGGGAGCTGTTTTTT.

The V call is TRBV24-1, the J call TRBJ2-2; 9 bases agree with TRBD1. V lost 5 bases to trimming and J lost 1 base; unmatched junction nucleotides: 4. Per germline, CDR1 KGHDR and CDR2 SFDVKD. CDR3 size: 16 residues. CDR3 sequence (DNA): TGTGCCACCAGTGTTATGGGACAGGGGAACACCGGGGAGCTGTTTTTT. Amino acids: CATSVMGQGNTGELFF.

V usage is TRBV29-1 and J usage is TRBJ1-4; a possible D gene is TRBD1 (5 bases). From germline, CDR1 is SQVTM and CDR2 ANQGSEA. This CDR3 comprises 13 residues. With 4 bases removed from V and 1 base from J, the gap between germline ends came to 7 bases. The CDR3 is CSVGDRTNEKLFF. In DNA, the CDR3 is TGCAGCGTTGGAGACAGAACTAATGAAAAACTGTTTTTT.